Listed below are T cell receptor beta chains from one sample, sequenced in a study of Graves' ophthalmopathy and Graves' hyperthyroidism. In TCRdb, the multiplex PCR reads were re-called with MiXCR into one record per CDR3 protein. The table lists about 740,000 distinct CDR3 sequences, 40% of them singletons. The sequenced sample consisted of peripheral blood. The receptors originated from an adult man with Graves' ophthalmopathy. CDR3s include the opening cysteine and the closing phenylalanine or tryptophan. The order of the fields is J gene, clone size, V gene, D gene, CDR3 DNA, CDR3 protein. A D gene is named only where the DNA matches it firmly. Rows give clone size only sometimes, using once, few, many, or a class for an expanded clone.

TRBJ2-7 | few | TRBV6-5 | TRBD2 | TGTGCCAGCAGTCAACGGGGAGCGGGAGCACGGGAGCAGTACTTC | CASSQRGAGAREQYF
TRBJ2-2 | NA | TRBV7-9 | NA | TGTGCCAGCAGCCAACGGCTACACACCGGGGAGCTGTTTTTT | CASSQRLHTGELFF
TRBJ1-2 | NA | TRBV10-3 | NA | TGTGCCCTCCGGACAGCCTATGGCTACACCTTC | CALRTAYGYTF
TRBJ2-7 | many | TRBV4-2 | TRBD2 | TGTGCCAGCAGCCCGAGGGAGGCGGGGGGGGTCTACGAGCAGTACTTC | CASSPREAGGVYEQYF
TRBJ1-1 | NA | TRBV19 | TRBD1 | TGTGCCAGCAGTCCCGGACAGGGACCGGGGACTGAAGCTTTCTTC | CASSPGQGPGTEAFF
TRBJ2-7 | few | TRBV20-1 | TRBD2 | TGCAGTGGAGCGGGGGCACGACGCTCCTACGAGCAGTACTTC | CSGAGARRSYEQYF
TRBJ2-5 | few | TRBV20-1 | NA | TGCAGTGCACCTCGGGACAACCAAGAGACCCAGTACTTC | CSAPRDNQETQYF
TRBJ1-1 | NA | TRBV30 | TRBD1 | TGTGCCTGGAGCGCGACAGGGGGTGACACTGAAGCTTTCTTT | CAWSATGGDTEAFF
TRBJ2-6 | few | TRBV5-4 | NA | TGTGCCAGCAGTTCGAACAGGGTTCTCAACGTCCTGACTTTC | CASSSNRVLNVLTF
TRBJ2-7 | few | TRBV11-3 | TRBD1 | TGTGCCAGCAGCTTCGGAACCGGGACAGGGGCGTACGAGCAGTACTTC | CASSFGTGTGAYEQYF
TRBJ1-2 | many | TRBV24-1 | NA | TGTGCCACCTCATCGGCGGGGGAAGGAGGCTACACCTTC | CATSSAGEGGYTF
TRBJ2-5 | NA | TRBV19 | NA | TGTGCCAGTAGTCCGCTTTTCGGGGTGAACCAAGAGACCCAGTACTTC | CASSPLFGVNQETQYF
TRBJ1-1 | many | TRBV10-1 | NA | TGCGCCAGCAGTGATAGGCCCGAGGCTGAAGCTTTCTTT | CASSDRPEAEAFF
TRBJ1-4 | many | TRBV7-9 | NA | TGTGCCAGCAGCTTAGCCTTGTTAAAAAATGAAAAACTGTTTTTT | CASSLALLKNEKLFF
TRBJ2-2 | NA | TRBV29-1 | TRBD1 | TGCAGCAGCCTAGGACAGGGGGCACCGACCGGGGAGCTGTTTTTT | CSSLGQGAPTGELFF
TRBJ2-7 | once | TRBV10-3 | NA | TGTGCCAGCAGTGAAGCAGGGAGTACCTACGAGCAGTACTTC | CASSEAGSTYEQYF
TRBJ1-2 | NA | TRBV15 | NA | TGTGCCACCAGCAGTGAACCCCCTAACTATGGCTACACCTTC | CATSSEPPNYGYTF
TRBJ2-7 | many | TRBV9 | NA | TGTGCCAGCAGCGTTGGGTTTAGCAGCGAGCAGTACTTC | CASSVGFSSEQYF
TRBJ2-7 | NA | TRBV25-1 | TRBD1 | TGTGCTAGCACTCGGGGACAGGGACGCTCCAACGAGCAGTACTTC | CASTRGQGRSNEQYF
TRBJ1-1 | NA | TRBV29-1 | TRBD1 | TGCAGCGGGCGGACAGGATGGAACACTGAAGCTTTCTTT | CSGRTGWNTEAFF
TRBJ2-2 | NA | TRBV5-6 | NA | TGTGCCAGCAGGCTATACGGCGGGGAGCTGTTTTTT | CASRLYGGELFF
TRBJ2-5 | NA | TRBV10-3 | NA | TGTGCCATCAGTGAGTCGGCGGCGGGGCAAGAGACCCAGTACTTC | CAISESAAGQETQYF
TRBJ2-5 | NA | TRBV9 | TRBD1 | TGTGCCAGCAGCCCCGGACAGGGCGGGACCCAGTACTTC | CASSPGQGGTQYF
TRBJ2-5 | NA | TRBV7-9 | NA | TGTGCCAGCAGCCAAGACGACGCATCGGAGACCCAGTACTTC | CASSQDDASETQYF
TRBJ1-3 | many | TRBV10-3 | TRBD1 | TGTGCCATCGCAACCTCGGACAGGGTTGGAAACACCATATATTTT | CAIATSDRVGNTIYF
TRBJ1-2 | many | TRBV7-9 | NA | TGTGCCAGCAGTTGGGGTAACTATGGCTACACCTTC | CASSWGNYGYTF
TRBJ1-5 | NA | TRBV10-3 | NA | TGTGCCGGGGGCCCTTGGGAGAATCAGCCCCAGCATTTT | CAGGPWENQPQHF
TRBJ2-2 | NA | TRBV10-3 | NA | TGTGCCAGCAGCCGAAGGGACCAGAGGACCGGGGAGCTGTTTTTT | CASSRRDQRTGELFF
TRBJ2-5 | NA | TRBV19 | NA | TGTGCTAGAGATCTCGCCCCGCCAGGGACCCAGTACTTC | CARDLAPPGTQYF
TRBJ1-2 | NA | TRBV25-1 | NA | TGTGCCAGCAGTGCCAGTGGGGTGGGCGACTATGGCTACACCTTC | CASSASGVGDYGYTF
TRBJ2-7 | NA | TRBV20-1 | NA | TGCAGTGTGTCACCCCCCCTCGAGCAGTACTTC | CSVSPPLEQYF
TRBJ1-2 | many | TRBV24-1 | NA | TGTGCCACCAGTGATTCTCGACGGCTTAACTATGGCTACACCTTC | CATSDSRRLNYGYTF
TRBJ2-7 | many | TRBV10-1 | NA | TGCGCCAGCAGTTCAAGTCGTCAGGGTACCTACGAGCAGTACTTC | CASSSSRQGTYEQYF
TRBJ1-5 | many | TRBV19 | NA | TGTGCCAGTAGTATCCTTCCGGGTAGAGGTCAGCATTTT | CASSILPGRGQHF
TRBJ1-5 | many | TRBV29-1 | TRBD1 | TGCAGCGTCCAACAGGGGTCGCTGAATCAGCCCCAGCATTTT | CSVQQGSLNQPQHF
TRBJ1-6 | many | TRBV7-2 | NA | TGTGCCAGCACGAACGGGGACCGCTATAATTCACCCCTCCACTTT | CASTNGDRYNSPLHF
TRBJ1-6 | NA | TRBV15 | TRBD1 | TGTGCCACCGATATGGACAGGGCTGGGGGGGGGGCCCTCCACTTT | CATDMDRAGGGALHF
TRBJ2-7 | NA | TRBV10-3 | TRBD2 | TGTGCCAGCAGTTACTCCCTTCGACTAGCGGACTACGAGCAGTACTTC | CASSYSLRLADYEQYF
TRBJ1-1 | few | TRBV6-1 | NA | TGTGCCAGCAGTGAAGTTTTGAGGGGCGGGACTGAAGCTTTCTTT | CASSEVLRGGTEAFF
TRBJ1-1 | many | TRBV7-2 | NA | TGTGCCAGCAGCCGCCCCAGGGGCGATGGGACTGAAGCTTTCTTT | CASSRPRGDGTEAFF
TRBJ1-6 | few | TRBV9 | NA | TGTGCCAGTACCACAGGGAATAATTCACCCCTCCACTTT | CASTTGNNSPLHF
TRBJ2-7 | NA | TRBV20-1 | TRBD2 | TGCAGTGCTAGGACTAGCGGGACTACCGGCCACGAGCAGTACTTC | CSARTSGTTGHEQYF
TRBJ1-6 | many | TRBV9 | NA | TGTGCCAGCAGCGTAGCTGGAAGCTATAATTCACCCCTCCACTTT | CASSVAGSYNSPLHF
TRBJ2-7 | few | TRBV25-1 | TRBD2 | TGTGCCAGCAGTTACGGGACTAGCGGTTACGAGCAGTACTTC | CASSYGTSGYEQYF
TRBJ1-1 | NA | TRBV25-1 | NA | TGTGCCAGCAGCGGGGAGGTGAGCACTGAAGCTTTCTTT | CASSGEVSTEAFF
TRBJ2-2 | NA | TRBV2 | NA | TGTGCCAGCAGTTTAATACGTGTCACGAACACCGGGGAGCTGTTTTTT | CASSLIRVTNTGELFF
TRBJ1-5 | NA | TRBV20-1 | NA | TGCAGTGCTGCCGGTACAGGGATCGGGCAGCCCCAGCATTTT | CSAAGTGIGQPQHF
TRBJ1-1 | many | TRBV10-3 | NA | TGTGCCATCAGTGATGACGGCACTGAAGCTTTCTTT | CAISDDGTEAFF
TRBJ1-5 | NA | TRBV12-3/TRBV12-4 | NA | TGTGCCAGCAGCCCACAGGGTGAGGGCAATCAGCCCCAGCATTTT | CASSPQGEGNQPQHF
TRBJ1-5 | few | TRBV4-3 | NA | TGCGCCAGCAGCGCCCTCGACAGGTCCAATCAGCCCCAGCATTTT | CASSALDRSNQPQHF
TRBJ1-2 | few | TRBV4-2 | NA | TGTGCCAGCAGCCAACCAGACGGGAACTATGGCTACACCTTC | CASSQPDGNYGYTF
TRBJ1-5 | NA | TRBV20-1 | NA | TGCAGTGCTAGAGATAAGGACACAGTAACCAATCAGCCCCAGCATTTT | CSARDKDTVTNQPQHF